This TCR beta chain emerged from a study of cytomegalovirus exposure and HLA in healthy donors. Study context: Unique TCRs numbering approximately 80 million, obtained from HLA-typed donors, made up an early data release. Study-level points and caveats: For cytomegalovirus status, the classifier reportedly gave diagnoses with high specificity and sensitivity. Indistinguishable V segments such as TRBV6-2 and TRBV6-3 were excluded.

This clone was observed once. The antigen remains unidentified. PCR was performed using 60 Vbeta and 13 Jbeta primers. Sequenced by immunoSEQ multiplex PCR; TCRdb stores in-frame clones only, minus some. The sample carries about 120,000 clones, 70% to 85% recorded once. The CDR3 is made up of 19 amino acids. V lost 0 bases and J 0 bases, leaving 20 bases between the germline ends. CDR1 SGHAT and CDR2 FQNNGV come from the germline V gene. Material for sequencing was PBMCs. The sequence came from a man aged 40-49 years in good health and CMV-seropositive. The chain combines TRBV11-2 with TRBJ2-5; D is uncertain. CDR3 bases: TGTGCCAGCAGCTTAGATTCCGCACCCCTGACACCGTACCAAGAGACCCAGTACTTC. Translating gives CASSLDSAPLTPYQETQYF.